These 7 T cell receptor beta chains were sequenced from one sample in a study of blood T cell repertoires in COVID-19. Generated by immunoSEQ multiplex PCR, the TCRdb table keeps only in-frame clones and is missing some. The table records around 99,000 clones, approximately 89% of them present only once. Material for sequencing was peripheral blood. The receptor set was obtained from a man between 50 and 59 years old with active or convalescent COVID-19.

This clone was observed once. DNA for the CDR3: TGCGCCAGCAGCCAAGAGACAGGGGGCCGTCCGGAAAAACTGTTTTTT. This sequence encodes CASSQETGGRPEKLFF. The genes are TRBV4-3 and TRBJ1-4, with 10 bases fitting TRBD1. The V gene end was trimmed by 0 bases and the J gene end by 8 bases; junction bases not matched to a gene: 6. Germline-derived CDR1 and CDR2 are LGHNA and YSLEER. CDR3 length: 16 residues.

This clone was detected only a few times. V usage is TRBV21-1 and J usage is TRBJ1-2. TRBV21-1 has pseudogene status. This CDR3 contains 14 residues. The CDR3 reads CASTHGGRHYGYTF. CDR3 DNA sequence: TGTGCCAGCACCCACGGAGGACGTCACTATGGCTACACCTTC.

V is TRBV7-9 and J is TRBJ2-3, with 9 bases identical to TRBD1. This CDR3 contains 16 residues. Germline V gives CDR1 SEHNR, CDR2 FQNEAQ (reference sequence). Germline trimming cut 5 bases from V and 1 base from J; bases unmatched to any gene: 7. Written as DNA, the CDR3 is TGTGCCAGCAGCCAAACTAGGGACAGGGGCACAGATACGCAGTATTTT. Its protein product is CASSQTRDRGTDTQYF. Variable domain in full (rest from reference TRBV7-9 and TRBJ2-3): DTGVSQNPRHKITKRGQNVTFRCDPISEHNRLYWYRQTLGQGPEFLTYFQNEAQLEKSRLLSDRFSAERPKGSFSTLEIQRTEQGDSAMYLCASSQTRDRGTDTQYFGPGTRLTVL.

The rearrangement uses TRBV24-1 and TRBJ2-3, with D tentatively TRBD1 (6 bases). Looked up from germline, CDR1 is KGHDR and CDR2 is SFDVKD. V shed 4 bases and J shed 2 bases, with 12 bases lying between them. This CDR3 is built from 15 residues. DNA of the CDR3: TGTGCCACCAGTGACACAGGGCTTCCCACAGATACGCAGTATTTT. Its translation: CATSDTGLPTDTQYF.

A few counts support this clone. J is TRBJ1-5 and V is TRBV18, with 7 nucleotides matching TRBD1. The CDR3 covers 16 residues. In germline, CDR1 is KGHSH, CDR2 LQKENI. The junction had 8 bases not matched to a gene; V was cut back by 5 bases and J by 1 base. CDR3 residues: CASSTQGQTSNQPQHF. In DNA, the CDR3 is TGTGCCAGCTCAACACAGGGACAGACCAGCAATCAGCCCCAGCATTTT.

The rearrangement uses TRBV28 and TRBJ2-5; D is perhaps TRBD2 (7 bases). Germline CDR1 reads MDHEN; CDR2 reads SYDVKM. The CDR3 spans 15 residues. V gave up 2 bases and J gave up 4 bases, with 14 bases separating them. The DNA for the CDR3 is TGTGCCAGCAGTTTAGGGCGGGGGCGGACAGAGACCCAGTACTTC. Translation gives CASSLGRGRTETQYF.

The chain carries TRBV19 and TRBJ1-2; D remains unclear. Germline CDR1 reads LNHDA; CDR2 reads SQIVND (reference sequence). The ends were cut back, 10 bases at V and 2 bases at J, with 11 bases in the middle. This CDR3 is 12 amino acids long. CDR3 region: CATKSGNYGYTF. The CDR3, as DNA: TGTGCCACAAAATCAGGCAACTATGGCTACACCTTC.